This T cell receptor (beta chain) was sequenced for a study of human T cells and chemical hapten exposure. In the study overall: Patch testing placed 0.01% DPC on the upper back, with readings at 6 days. Slight volume differences across pooled libraries mainly accounted for varying per-sample TCR yields.

Time point in this sample: patch test 1, 2 weeks after DPC sensitization. As for treatment: therapeutic diphenylcyclopropenone sensitization with weekly scalp DPC. The germline V gene encodes CDR1 DFQATT and CDR2 SNEGSKA (reference sequence). The CDR3 has 15 residues. The V gene lost 7 bases and the J gene lost 1 base, with 17 bases spanning the gap. Findings and limits, study-wide: Significantly more large CDR3 similarity clusters arose among expanded TCRs than among controls.

The study's library attached unique molecular identifiers to single cDNA molecules. TCRdb processed the RACE reads anew with MiXCR; each CDR3 protein has one entry. The repertoire holds about 120,000 distinct CDR3 sequences, with around 13% as singletons. A remark on this clonotype: As yet, its antigen is unknown.

The rearrangement uses TRBV20-1 and TRBJ1-5, with D possibly matching TRBD1 (5 bases). The clonotype originates from a man in his late teens or twenties with alopecia areata. Some clones in this sample may be carry-over from other donors' samples. Sequencing was performed on whole blood, taken in connection with sensitization to the hapten diphenylcyclopropenone (DPC). The CDR3 spells CSVPKGAVSNQPQHF. Written as DNA, the CDR3 is TGCAGTGTCCCAAAAGGGGCGGTAAGCAATCAGCCCCAGCATTTT.